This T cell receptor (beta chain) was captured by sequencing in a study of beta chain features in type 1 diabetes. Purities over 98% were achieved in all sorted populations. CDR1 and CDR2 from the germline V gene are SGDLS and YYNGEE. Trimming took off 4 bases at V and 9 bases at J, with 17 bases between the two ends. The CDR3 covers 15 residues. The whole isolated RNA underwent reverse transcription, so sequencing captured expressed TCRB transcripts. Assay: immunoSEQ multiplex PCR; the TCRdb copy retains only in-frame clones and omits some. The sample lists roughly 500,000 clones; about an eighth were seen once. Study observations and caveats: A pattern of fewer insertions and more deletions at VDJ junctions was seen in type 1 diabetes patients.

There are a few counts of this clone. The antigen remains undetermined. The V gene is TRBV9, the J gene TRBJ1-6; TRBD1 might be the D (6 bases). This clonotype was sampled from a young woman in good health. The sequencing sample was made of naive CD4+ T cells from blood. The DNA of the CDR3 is TGTGCCAGCAGCCAAGGGGGGGCTATAGGTTCACCCCTCCACTTT. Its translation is CASSQGGAIGSPLHF.